This T cell receptor (beta chain) was identified during a study of post-analysis software for immune sequencing data. Study results and caveats: Significantly decreased normalized Chao1 diversity was recorded for multiple sclerosis patients relative to controls. Comparison of patients with controls showed four or five TRBV segments more frequent in patients, TRBV5-6, TRBV5-1 and TRBV20-1 among them.

The table lists this clonotype with a few counts. The target antigen is unknown. Unique-molecular-identifier-tagged TCR beta cDNA libraries were used. TCRdb re-called the PCR reads with MiXCR, one entry per CDR3 protein. The sample gives a few hundred thousand distinct CDR3 sequences, about a third of which show up once; under 7% is in the top ten. The CDR3 loop spans 12 amino acids. Germline V gene sequence: CDR1 SEHNR, CDR2 FQNEAQ (reference sequence). Trimming left V 5 bases short and J 6 bases short, with 10 bases between. The specimen was blood. The V and J genes are TRBV7-9 and TRBJ1-2; D is unclear. This TCR came from a girl aged 2-17 years with multiple sclerosis. This CDR3 reads CASSPTVDGYTF. The CDR3 region has the DNA TGTGCCAGCAGCCCTACGGTAGATGGCTACACCTTC.